This T cell receptor (beta chain) emerged from a study of blood T cell repertoires in COVID-19. Overall study context: The cDNA or gDNA used as material had been derived from T cells, B-cell-depleted T cells, or PBMCs.

A single count supports this clone. The repertoire was sequenced with immunoSEQ multiplex PCR; TCRdb's copy has only in-frame clones and lacks some. The table has some 220,000 clones, 80% to 95% seen once. This CDR3 is 14 amino acids long. Germline loops: CDR1 MGHRA, CDR2 YSYEKL. J was trimmed by 1 base and V by 4 bases; bases with no gene match: 2. This receptor was obtained from a man aged 25 to 45 with COVID-19, enrolled during active disease. The chain combines TRBV4-1 with TRBJ1-1; the match to TRBD1 covers 8 bases. The specimen sequenced was peripheral blood. The chain's CDR3 is CASSLGQGNTEAFF. Written as DNA, the CDR3 is TGCGCCAGCAGCCTAGGACAGGGGAACACTGAAGCTTTCTTT.